This TCR beta chain was documented in a study of shared clonotypes between healthy human individuals. Measured with immunoSEQ multiplex PCR; TCRdb has only the in-frame clones, and not every one. This sample has some 2 million clones, with less than 95% found just once. Between the trimmed V and J ends, which lost 1 base and 11 bases, there was a span of 17 bases. CDR3 length: 13 amino acids. Germline V gene sequence: CDR1 SQVTM, CDR2 ANQGSEA. Terminally differentiated effector memory CD45RA+ cells were excluded by CCR7 positive selection of CD45RO-negative cells. This clonotype was sampled from a man aged 18 to 30 in good health. Sequencing was done on a sample of naive CD8+ T cells sorted from blood. The rearrangement uses TRBV29-1 and TRBJ2-5; D is possibly TRBD1 (6 bases). The CDR3 DNA sequence: TGCAGCGTTGAAGGGGGGCAGGGGCCGGAACAGTACTTC. This encodes CSVEGGQGPEQYF.